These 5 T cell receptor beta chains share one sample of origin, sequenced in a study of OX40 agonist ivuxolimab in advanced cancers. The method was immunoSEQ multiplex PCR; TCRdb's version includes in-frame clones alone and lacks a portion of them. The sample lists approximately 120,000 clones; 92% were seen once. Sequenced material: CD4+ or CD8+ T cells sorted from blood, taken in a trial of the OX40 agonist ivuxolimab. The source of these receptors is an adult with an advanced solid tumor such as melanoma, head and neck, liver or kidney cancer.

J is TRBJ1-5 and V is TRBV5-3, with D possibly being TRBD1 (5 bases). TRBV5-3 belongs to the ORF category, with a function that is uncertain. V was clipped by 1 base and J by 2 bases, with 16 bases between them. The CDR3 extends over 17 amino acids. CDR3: CARSLSGTTAGNQPQHF. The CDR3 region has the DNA TGTGCCAGAAGCTTGTCGGGAACGACAGCCGGCAATCAGCCCCAGCATTTT.

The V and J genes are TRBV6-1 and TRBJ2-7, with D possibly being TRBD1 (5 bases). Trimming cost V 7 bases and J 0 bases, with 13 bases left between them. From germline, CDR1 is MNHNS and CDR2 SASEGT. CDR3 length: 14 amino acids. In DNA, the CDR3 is TGTGCCAGCACGTCAGGGCCCAGCTCCTACGAGCAGTACTTC. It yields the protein CASTSGPSSYEQYF.

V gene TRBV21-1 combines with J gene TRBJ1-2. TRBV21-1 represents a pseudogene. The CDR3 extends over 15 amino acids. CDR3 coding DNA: TGTGCCAGCAGCAATTATGGGCGAACGGGCTATGGCTACACCTTC. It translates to CASSNYGRTGYGYTF.

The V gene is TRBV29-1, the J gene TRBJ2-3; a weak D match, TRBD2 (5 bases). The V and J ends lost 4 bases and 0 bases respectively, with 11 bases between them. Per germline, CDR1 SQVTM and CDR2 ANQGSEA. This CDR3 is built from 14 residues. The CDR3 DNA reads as TGCAGCGTTGGGCGGGCGGCTAGCACAGATACGCAGTATTTT. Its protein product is CSVGRAASTDTQYF.

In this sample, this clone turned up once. CDR3 sequence reads: CASSDPGTNTYEQYF. The CDR3 DNA reads as TGTGCCAGCAGTGATCCCGGGACAAATACCTACGAGCAGTACTTC. J is TRBJ2-7 and V is TRBV28, with a tentative D call TRBD1 (6 bases). Germline values: CDR1 MDHEN, CDR2 SYDVKM. The CDR3 contains 15 residues. V was shortened by 5 bases and J by 2 bases, with 16 bases between the two germline ends. The full variable domain, with the rest looked up from reference TRBV28 and TRBJ2-7, is DVKVTQSSRYLVKRTGEKVFLECVQDMDHENMFWYRQDPGLGLRLIYFSYDVKMKEKGDIPEGYSVSREKKERFSLILESASTNQTSMYLCASSDPGTNTYEQYFGPGTRLTVT.